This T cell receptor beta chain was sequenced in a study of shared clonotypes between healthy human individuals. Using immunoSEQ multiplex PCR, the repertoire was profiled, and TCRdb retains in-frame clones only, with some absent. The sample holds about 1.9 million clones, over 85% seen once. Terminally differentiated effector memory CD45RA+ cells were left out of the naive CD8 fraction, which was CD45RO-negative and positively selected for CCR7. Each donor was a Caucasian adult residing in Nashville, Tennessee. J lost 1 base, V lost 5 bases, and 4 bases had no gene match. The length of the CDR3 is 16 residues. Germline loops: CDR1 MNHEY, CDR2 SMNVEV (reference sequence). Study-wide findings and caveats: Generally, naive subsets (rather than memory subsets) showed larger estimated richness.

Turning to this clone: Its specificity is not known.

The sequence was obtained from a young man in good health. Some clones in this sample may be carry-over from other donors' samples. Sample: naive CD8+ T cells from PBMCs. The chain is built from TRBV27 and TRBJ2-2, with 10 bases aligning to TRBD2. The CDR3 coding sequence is TGTGCCAGCAGTACCCGGACTAGCGGGAACACCGGGGAGCTGTTTTTT. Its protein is CASSTRTSGNTGELFF.